The 8 T cell receptor beta chains listed next were all sequenced from one sample in a study of early stage breast cancer tumors. This table comes from immunoSEQ multiplex PCR, and its TCRdb copy is limited to in-frame clones, with some not included. The sample lists around 20,000 clones, 80% to 90% occurring once. Sequencing was performed on blood. Every receptor here comes from a person aged 65 to 79 with breast cancer.

The chain couples TRBV12-5 to TRBJ2-1, with 7 bases identical to TRBD1. Germline loops: CDR1 LGHNT, CDR2 FRNRAP. This CDR3 has 12 amino acids. With 5 bases clipped from V and 12 bases from J, the junction kept 7 bases outside the gene matches. Here the CDR3 DNA reads TGTGCTAGTGGTACCGGACAGGTGGGGCAGTTCTTC. It codes for CASGTGQVGQFF.

The rearrangement links TRBV4-3 to TRBJ1-4; D not certain. The V gene's germline CDR1 is LGHNA and CDR2 YSLEER. This CDR3 is built from 18 residues. V shed 0 bases and J shed 0 bases, with 14 bases lying between them. The CDR3 coding sequence is TGCGCCAGCAGCCAAGACTGGGTCGCGGGAACAACTAATGAAAAACTGTTTTTT. As protein: CASSQDWVAGTTNEKLFF.

The rearrangement uses TRBV15 and TRBJ1-1, with 9 bases aligning to TRBD1. Germline V gene data show CDR1 as LNHNV and CDR2 as YYDKDF (reference sequence). J gave up 4 bases and V 8 bases, and 2 bases lay outside the gene matches. The CDR3 is made up of 12 amino acids. Written as DNA, the CDR3 is TGTGCCACCGGGACAGGGTTCACTGAAGCTTTCTTT. Its translation is CATGTGFTEAFF.

The V gene is TRBV5-6, the J gene TRBJ2-1; 12 positions agree with TRBD2. V was pared by 3 bases and J by 4 bases, with 8 bases of the junction left unmatched. Germline CDR1 and CDR2: SGHDT and YYEEEE. CDR3 length equals 17 residues. CDR3 bases: TGTGCCAGCAGCTCCCAGCTAGCGGGGGGGCGGTACAATGAGCAGTTCTTC. Translation: CASSSQLAGGRYNEQFF. Full variable domain (rest looked up from reference TRBV5-6 and TRBJ2-1): DAGVTQSPTHLIKTRGQQVTLRCSPKSGHDTVSWYQQALGQGPQFIFQYYEEEERQRGNFPDRFSGHQFPNYSSELNVNALLLGDSALYLCASSSQLAGGRYNEQFFGPGTRLTVL.

The chain combines TRBV10-3 with TRBJ1-3; D uncertain. Germline CDR1 is ENHRY and CDR2 is SYGVKD. Trimming took 10 bases from V and 0 from J, leaving 13 bases between them. CDR3 length equals 14 residues. CDR3 sequence (DNA): TGTGCCACCTCCAGGCCAGACTCTGGAAACACCATATATTTT. Its translation is CATSRPDSGNTIYF.

The rearrangement uses TRBV6-1 and TRBJ1-2; maybe TRBD1 (6 bases). Germline assignment: CDR1 MNHNS and CDR2 SASEGT. CDR3 size: 14 residues. The V gene lost 1 base and the J gene lost 2 bases, with 8 bases spanning the gap. The DNA for the CDR3 is TGTGCCAGCAGTGAAGGTGGGGGCAACTATGGCTACACCTTC. Amino acids: CASSEGGGNYGYTF.

V is TRBV29-1 and J is TRBJ1-4; TRBD1 agrees at 8 bases. The CDR3 loop spans 13 amino acids. The junction had 3 bases not matched to a gene; V was cut back by 4 bases and J by 5 bases. Germline V gene sequence: CDR1 SQVTM, CDR2 ANQGSEA. CDR3 nucleotide sequence: TGCAGCGTTGTAGGACAGGGAAATGAAAAACTGTTTTTT. This sequence encodes CSVVGQGNEKLFF.

This sequence joins TRBV6-6 and TRBJ2-3; 15 bases map to TRBD2. This CDR3 comprises 16 residues. With V trimmed by 6 bases and J by 3 bases, 4 bases remained unmatched. Germline V gives CDR1 MNHNY, CDR2 SVGAGI (reference sequence). The CDR3 sequence: CASSSGLAGGTDTQYF. CDR3 DNA sequence: TGTGCCAGCAGCTCGGGACTAGCGGGGGGTACAGATACGCAGTATTTT.